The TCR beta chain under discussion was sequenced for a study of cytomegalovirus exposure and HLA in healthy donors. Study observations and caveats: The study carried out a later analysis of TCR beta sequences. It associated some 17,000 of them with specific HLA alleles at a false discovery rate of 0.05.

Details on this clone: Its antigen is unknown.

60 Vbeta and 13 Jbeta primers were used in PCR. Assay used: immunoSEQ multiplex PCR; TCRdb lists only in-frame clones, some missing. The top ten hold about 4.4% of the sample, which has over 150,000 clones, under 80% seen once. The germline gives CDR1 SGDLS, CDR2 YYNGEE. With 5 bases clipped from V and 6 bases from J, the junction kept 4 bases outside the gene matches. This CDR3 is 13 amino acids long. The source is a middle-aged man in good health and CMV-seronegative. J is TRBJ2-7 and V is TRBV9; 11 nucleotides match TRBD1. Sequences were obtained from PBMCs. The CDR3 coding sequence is TGTGCCAGCAGTTCTGGACAGGGGGCCGAGCAGTACTTC. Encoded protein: CASSSGQGAEQYF.